This T cell receptor (beta chain) was recorded in a study of T-cell reconstitution after alpha-beta-depleted transplantation in children. This clonotype was detected ten times or more. Its target is unknown. The germline V gene has CDR1 ENHRY and CDR2 SYGVKD. The CDR3 is 14 residues long. V dropped 6 bases and J dropped 2 bases, with 13 bases sitting between them. Unique molecular identifiers were used in preparing the TCRbeta library. TCRdb recomputed calls from the PCR reads with MiXCR, one row per CDR3 protein. The table records some 76,000 distinct CDR3 sequences, about 11% of them present only once. Study-level findings and limits: Reported findings indicate that, about two months after transplant, alpha-beta T cells came from several hundred expanded clones, which were derived from non-depleted graft cells. T-cell counts and diversity were attributed mostly to newly produced T cells one year after transplant.

The clonotype comes from a boy between 5 and 17 years old with acute myeloid leukemia, due to receive a stem cell transplant. This chain links TRBV10-3 with TRBJ1-1; perhaps TRBD1 as D (6 bases). The sequenced sample was PBMCs, obtained before TCRalphabeta/CD19-depleted stem cell transplant. Here the CDR3 reads CAIRVTGLNTEAFF. CDR3 bases: TGTGCCATCAGGGTCACAGGGTTAAACACTGAAGCTTTCTTT.